This entry features one T cell receptor (beta chain) sequence. No antigen is known for it. No base-level quality is on record; no much larger clone is a single base apart. The record originates from a study of Tregs in tolerant kidney transplant recipients (dated 2019 in TCRdb). About the full investigation: Additional Treg samples were obtained from an approximately 3-day mixed lymphocyte reaction with belatacept, in some cases followed by an approximately 5-day donor restimulation, before recipient CD4+CD25+CD127- cells were sorted. During sorting of primary belatacept mixed lymphocyte reaction cultures, recipient cells were distinguished from donor cells with antibodies. TCRbeta sequencing was used in the study to identify donor-specific regulatory T cells before combined kidney and bone marrow transplantation, and the identified cells were then tracked after transplant. In a few healthy controls, several methods of expanding Tregs specific for an allogeneic donor were compared by TCRbeta repertoire sequencing.

Genomic DNA was extracted from sorted cells with the QIAGEN DNeasy Blood and Tissue Kit for TCRbeta CDR3 sequencing. High-throughput TCRbeta CDR3 sequencing was carried out commercially through immunoSEQ, with PCR amplification with bias correction and internal controls included. The authors' pipeline ran thus. A unique productive TCRbeta sequence was defined by the CDR3 nucleotide sequence when primers matched, and otherwise by the CDR3 amino acid sequence together with the Vbeta and Jbeta genes. A sequence counted as donor-reactive if, in CFSE-low cells, the sequence had a frequency of at least 0.01% and was expanded at least 5-fold compared with unstimulated cells. Jensen-Shannon divergence, calculated on the top 100 TCRbeta sequences ranked by frequency, was used to quantify repertoire divergence. For any sample with multiple sequencing runs, sorting error was corrected in each run separately before the runs were pooled. TCRdb mirrors the immuneACCESS table, restricted to in-frame sequences. Some clones are absent from its copies; in checked studies, under half trace to an unresolved V gene, and the reason for the others is unknown. V and J calls plus clone size are reproduced from that table; the DNA served to infer D and trimming. The sample data list around 31,000 clones, and 70% to 85% of these were observed just once. The ten most abundant clones make up more than 2% of the sample.

V is reduced by 10 bases and J by 1 base, leaving a spacing of 14 bases between them. The CDR3 contains 13 residues, cysteine and phenylalanine counted. Only the CDR3 portion is preserved as DNA: 39 bases, with reading frame beginning at the first base. Taken from the germline V gene, the CDR1 and CDR2 loops are MDHEN and SYDVKM. Blood from healthy controls was obtained either from healthy volunteers or as purchased buffy coats. Healthy control blood was processed by Ficoll density gradient to PBMCs and cryopreserved; patient PBMCs were collected before and after transplant. The full study reports these points: The study was constrained by small patient numbers, and validation of the findings is required in larger populations and under other immunosuppression protocols. Expanding Tregs with activated donor B cells appeared to identify the most biologically relevant and donor-specific TCRbeta repertoire. Biological reproducibility was not examined directly, but technical replication error appeared to be minimal.

The sequenced sample consisted of Tregs from blood cultured with allogeneic cells. This TCR was sampled from a human donor in good health. The sequence joins TRBV28 to TRBJ2-7; no D gene can be assigned with confidence. In nucleotide form, the sequence is TGTGCCACCAGAGTGGCGGTGTCCTACGAGCAGTACTTC. Translated, it reads CATRVAVSYEQYF.